This TCR beta chain came from a study of shared clonotypes between healthy human individuals (dated by TCRdb to about 2020). Notes on the research overall: The cohort included a few men and a couple of women between 18 and 49 years of age. Different laboratories and diverse techniques were used to prepare libraries and sequence TCR repertoires, to increase sequencing depth and limit assay-specific biases. Blood TCR repertoires of about five healthy adults were deeply sequenced to estimate repertoire size and the extent of clonotype sharing between individuals. For each donor, three plates each were used for CD4 naive and CD4 memory, two plates were used for CD8 naive, and one plate was used for CD8 memory. Each donor's leukapheresis produced roughly between roughly 0.85 and 10 billion PBMCs. Overall study results and their limits: Sampling was restricted to blood, and TCR repertoires in tissue are likely to differ from TCR repertoires in blood. Pairwise subsampling led to the expectation that sequencing depth would affect the degree of clonotype sharing among donors. Larger estimated clonotype richness was generally found for naive subsets than for memory subsets. Roughly 5% of naive CD4, more than 3% of naive CD8, around 2.3% of memory CD4, and over 0.35% of memory CD8 clonotypes were shared across a few donors. Incomplete sequencing was indicated by rarefaction of sorted-subset datasets, despite the large sequencing depth. Clonotypes shared by all four sorted-subset donors showed higher generation probabilities than non-shared clonotypes. Because the study included only a small number of donors, the genetic and exposure-history diversity represented was limited.

Healthy HIV-negative adults with no recently reported acute infections or vaccinations were included as donors. Only Caucasian adults living in Nashville, Tennessee, USA were represented among the donors. CD4+ T cells were enriched by magnetic negative selection, after which naive cells were positively selected on CD45RA and the negative fraction was taken as the memory subset. Blood was obtained by leukapheresis, after which PBMCs were separated by Ficoll-Histopaque density gradient centrifugation and cryopreserved in liquid nitrogen vapor phase. Purity and quantity of every magnetically sorted T cell population were checked by analytical flow cytometry. From each sorted fraction, genomic DNA was isolated and quantified by UV absorbance on a Nanodrop 2000c. The CDR3 sequence holds 13 residues, the cysteine and phenylalanine included. Only the CDR3 portion is preserved as DNA: 39 bases, with reading frame beginning at the first base. In the germline V gene, CDR1 corresponds to MNHNS and CDR2 to SASEGT. V and J are truncated by 6 bases and 6 bases respectively, leaving an intervening sequence of 15 bases.

Using the deep immunoSEQ assay, multiplex PCR amplified TCR CDR3 regions from genomic DNA. Extracted genomic DNA from each cell subset was spread evenly across all wells of several immunoSEQ 96-well plates, with each plate serving as a replicate. For sorted subsets, each replicate PCR was loaded with approximately 0.2 ug genomic DNA, equivalent to approximately 27,000 T cell genomes. Purified libraries were measured with a Qubit 3.0 fluorometer, size-checked on a Bioanalyzer 2100, and measured again with the KAPA Library Quantification kit. Each immunoSEQ 96-well plate was sequenced on its own single-read 150-cycle Illumina NextSeq 550 flow cell. The authors' analysis ran thus. Because only junctional sequences without quality scores were contained in the immunoSEQ output, filtering matching that applied to full-length reads could not be performed. To assign V/J genes and CDR3, sequences were annotated against IMGT germline references using PyIR, a Python wrapper for IgBLAST v1.9. Reads were removed for weak V/J assignments (E-value above 1e-6), missing CDR3, stop codons, out-of-frame junctions, or ambiguous translated residues. V3J clonotypes were defined by identical inferred V gene, J gene, and CDR3 amino acid sequence. Percentage overlap between repertoires was calculated by dividing the number of shared unique clonotypes by the size of the smaller repertoire. Three approaches were used to assess repertoire richness: RTK rarefaction, the Chao1 estimator, and Recon v2.1 estimates of unobserved clonotypes. OLGA was used to compute generation probabilities for all TCRbeta clonotypes that the gDNA method yielded from a handful of donors. Sourced from immuneACCESS, this table was stored by TCRdb with only in-frame sequences that have V and J called. A share of the clones is absent; for the studies checked, an unresolved V gene accounts for under half, and the remainder has no known explanation. Clonal size and the V and J genes are those of that table, whereas D and trimming came from the DNA. This sample gives 1.6 million or so clones in total; approximately 98.5% of them show up just once. The ten biggest clones cover roughly 0.35% of the sample.

Note on this clone: Its binding antigen is unknown. No base quality information exists; no much larger clone differs at one position.

Material: naive CD4+ T cells sorted from blood. This sample's cell subset or site label indicates: CD45RA+ positively selected. This TCR derives from a man aged 25 to 40 in good health. The chain couples TRBV6-1 to TRBJ2-7, with the D call perhaps TRBD1 or TRBD2, as 5 bases match in each case. The CDR3 has the sequence CASRFGTSGEQYF. The bases are TGTGCCAGCAGATTCGGGACGTCCGGCGAGCAGTACTTC.